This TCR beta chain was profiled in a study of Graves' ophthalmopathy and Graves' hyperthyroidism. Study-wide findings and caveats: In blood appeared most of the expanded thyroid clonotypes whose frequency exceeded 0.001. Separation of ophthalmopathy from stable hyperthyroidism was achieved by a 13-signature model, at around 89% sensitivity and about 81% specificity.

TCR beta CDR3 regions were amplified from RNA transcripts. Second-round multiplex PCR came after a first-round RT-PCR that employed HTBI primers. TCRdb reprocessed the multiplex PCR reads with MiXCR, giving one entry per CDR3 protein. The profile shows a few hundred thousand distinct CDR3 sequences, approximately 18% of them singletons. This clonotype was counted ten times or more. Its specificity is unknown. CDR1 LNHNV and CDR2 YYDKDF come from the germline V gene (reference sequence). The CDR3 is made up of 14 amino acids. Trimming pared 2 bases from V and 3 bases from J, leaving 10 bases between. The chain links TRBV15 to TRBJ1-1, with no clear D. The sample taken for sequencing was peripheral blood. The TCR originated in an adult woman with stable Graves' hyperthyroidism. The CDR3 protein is CATSRRWGDTEAFF. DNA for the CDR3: TGTGCCACCAGCAGACGATGGGGAGACACTGAAGCTTTCTTT.